The 24 T cell receptor beta chains reported below all come from one sample, sequenced in a study of CD8+ T cells in alopecia areata. Indicated treatment: oral pan-JAK inhibitor, 5-10 mg twice daily. cDNA reverse transcribed from extracted RNA served as the sequencing template. Sequenced by immunoSEQ multiplex PCR; TCRdb stores in-frame clones only, minus some. Here the sample spans about 190,000 clones, over 60% being singletons. The sequences come from CD4+ T cells sorted from blood, collected at week 4, from a patient treated with tofacitinib. The receptors come from a human donor with alopecia areata.

V usage is TRBV19 and J usage is TRBJ1-1, with D unclear. From germline, CDR1 is LNHDA and CDR2 SQIVND (reference sequence). The CDR3 spans 14 residues. V shed 7 bases and J shed 6 bases, with 18 bases lying between them. The CDR3 loop is CASMRALNNAEAFF. The CDR3 bases are TGTGCCAGTATGAGGGCCCTTAACAACGCTGAAGCTTTCTTT.

This sequence joins TRBV7-2 and TRBJ1-1, with a tentative D call TRBD1 (5 bases). From germline, CDR1 is SGHTA and CDR2 FQGNSA. This CDR3 is built from 13 residues. Trimming shortened V by 2 bases and J by 11 bases, and 15 bases separated the two germline ends. The CDR3 region is CASSLIQEVEAFF. The DNA of the CDR3 is TGTGCCAGCAGCTTAATACAGGAAGTGGAGGCTTTCTTT.

The chain has TRBV29-1 and TRBJ1-1; D is unresolved. From germline, CDR1 is SQVTM and CDR2 ANQGSEA. This CDR3 spans 13 amino acids. V shed 6 bases and J shed 0 bases, with 11 bases lying between them. CDR3 protein: CSVRRSMNTEAFF. Here the CDR3 DNA reads TGCAGCGTCCGTCGTTCCATGAACACTGAAGCTTTCTTT.

This clone has a handful of counts. The chain employs TRBV4-3 and TRBJ2-1, with D possibly TRBD1 on 6 matching bases. The CDR3 contains 14 residues. Germline V gene data show CDR1 as LGHNA and CDR2 as YSLEER. V was clipped by 0 bases and J by 5 bases, with 8 bases between them. The CDR3 DNA follows: TGCGCCAGCAGCCAAGAAGGGACAAACAATGAGCAGTTCTTC. Translating it yields CASSQEGTNNEQFF.

Regarding this clone: Within the sample, other DNA sequences also encode this same CDR3. In DNA form, the CDR3 reads TGCAGCGTTGTCCCTGGCACAGATACGCAGTATTTT. Its protein product is CSVVPGTDTQYF. The chain links TRBV29-1 to TRBJ2-3, with no clear D. The CDR3 extends over 12 amino acids. Germline assignment: CDR1 SQVTM and CDR2 ANQGSEA. V gave up 4 bases and J gave up 1 base, with 6 bases separating them.

This clone was counted a few times. This chain links TRBV15 with TRBJ2-2, with a possible D match to TRBD2 (6 bases). CDR3 length: 15 residues. V lost 1 base, J lost 6 bases, and 12 bases lay in between. Germline values: CDR1 LNHNV, CDR2 YYDKDF (reference sequence). CDR3 in DNA: TGTGCCACCAGCAGAGCAACTGGAGGGGCCGGGGAGCTGTTTTTT. Amino acid sequence: CATSRATGGAGELFF.

The rearrangement uses TRBV25-1 and TRBJ1-5; no clear D. From germline, CDR1 is MGHDK and CDR2 SYGVNS. This CDR3 is 14 amino acids long. The V gene lost 2 bases and the J gene lost 5 bases, with 10 bases spanning the gap. The CDR3 loop is CASSESWQDQPQHF. The CDR3 DNA sequence: TGTGCCAGCAGTGAAAGTTGGCAGGATCAGCCCCAGCATTTT.

This clone was seen a handful of times. Written as DNA, the CDR3 is TGCGCCAGCAGCCAGGGCGGAGGTGGATACGAGCAGTACTTC. Translation gives CASSQGGGGYEQYF. V is TRBV4-3 and J is TRBJ2-7, with D perhaps matching TRBD2 (5 bases). V lost 3 bases to trimming and J lost 4 bases, with 13 bases between them. The CDR3 totals 14 residues. Germline CDR1 LGHNA, CDR2 YSLEER.

The rearrangement uses TRBV29-1 and TRBJ1-2; no clear D. This CDR3 comprises 11 residues. Germline V gene data show CDR1 as SQVTM and CDR2 as ANQGSEA. Deletions cut 2 bases from V and 6 bases from J, with 7 bases between. DNA for the CDR3: TGCAGCGTTGAATATGGAAATGGCTACACCTTC. It encodes CSVEYGNGYTF. Filled out from reference TRBV29-1 and TRBJ1-2, the complete variable domain reads SAVISQKPSRDICQRGTSLTIQCQVDSQVTMMFWYRQQPGQSLTLIATANQGSEATYESGFVIDKFPISRPNLTFSTLTVSNMSPEDSSIYLCSVEYGNGYTFGSGTRLTVV.

This clone was observed once. This rearrangement joins TRBV29-1 to TRBJ2-1; D not certain. CDR1 SQVTM and CDR2 ANQGSEA come from the germline V gene. The CDR3 is 12 amino acids. Trimming cost V 5 bases and J 6 bases, with 11 bases left between them. The CDR3 DNA reads as TGCAGCGTTAGGACCGGCCCCAATGAGCAGTTCTTC. This encodes CSVRTGPNEQFF.

J is TRBJ1-1 and V is TRBV5-1; D not resolved. Trimming cost V 0 bases and J 0 bases, with 9 bases left between them. Germline assignment: CDR1 SGHRS and CDR2 YFSETQ. This CDR3 contains 15 residues. This CDR3 reads CASSLAMGLNTEAFF. The CDR3 nucleotides are TGCGCCAGCAGCTTGGCCATGGGTCTGAACACTGAAGCTTTCTTT.

The rearrangement uses TRBV7-2 and TRBJ1-2; possible D gene TRBD1, 6 bases. V was clipped by 1 base and J by 7 bases, with 16 bases between them. CDR1 SGHTA and CDR2 FQGNSA come from the germline V gene. This CDR3 comprises 15 residues. Here the CDR3 DNA reads TGTGCCAGCAGCTTAGATCATCAGGGGATTAGTGGCTACACCTTC. Amino acid sequence: CASSLDHQGISGYTF.

The chain joins TRBV5-6 to TRBJ2-3; D is unresolved. Germline CDR1 and CDR2: SGHDT and YYEEEE. V lost 6 bases, J lost 6 bases, and 17 bases lay in between. The CDR3 consists of 14 residues. CDR3 protein: CASTSFEARDTQYF. The DNA of the CDR3 is TGTGCCAGCACCTCCTTCGAGGCGAGGGATACGCAGTATTTT.

This chain joins TRBV25-1 and TRBJ1-2, with 8 bases fitting TRBD1. The CDR3 is 14 amino acids. Germline CDR1 is MGHDK and CDR2 is SYGVNS. V trimming: 6 bases; J trimming: 8 bases; junction bases outside the gene matches: 11. CDR3 amino acids: CASRAGQASKGYTF. DNA of the CDR3: TGTGCCAGCAGGGCGGGACAGGCTTCGAAGGGCTACACCTTC.

The chain uses TRBV5-1 and TRBJ1-1, with 8 bases matching TRBD1. Germline CDR1 SGHRS, CDR2 YFSETQ. The CDR3 consists of 14 residues. The V gene end was trimmed by 3 bases and the J gene end by 6 bases; junction bases not matched to a gene: 7. The CDR3 nucleotides are TGCGCCAGCAGCTCCGGACAGGGAATCGCTGAAGCTTTCTTT. Its translation is CASSSGQGIAEAFF. The full variable domain, with the rest looked up from reference TRBV5-1 and TRBJ1-1, is KAGVTQTPRYLIKTRGQQVTLSCSPISGHRSVSWYQQTPGQGLQFLFEYFSETQRNKGNFPGRFSGRQFSNSRSEMNVSTLELGDSALYLCASSSGQGIAEAFFGQGTRLTVV.

The chain is built from TRBV4-2 and TRBJ1-1, with D possibly TRBD1 on 6 matching bases. Germline loops: CDR1 LGHNA, CDR2 YNFKEQ. This CDR3 is 15 amino acids long. The V and J ends lost 1 base and 5 bases respectively, with 14 bases between them. CDR3 nucleotides: TGTGCCAGCAGCCAAGTGAGGCGTCAGGGGACTGAAGCTTTCTTT. It codes for CASSQVRRQGTEAFF.

The chain is built from TRBV30 and TRBJ1-1, with 7 nucleotides matching TRBD1. CDR1 and CDR2 (germline): GTSNPN, SVGIG (reference sequence). The trim removed 1 base at V and 0 bases at J, leaving 2 bases unmatched. The CDR3 has 14 residues. The DNA for the CDR3 is TGTGCCTGGAGTGCCGGGACAGTGAACACTGAAGCTTTCTTT. As protein: CAWSAGTVNTEAFF.

V gene TRBV6-1 combines with J gene TRBJ1-2; D is perhaps TRBD1 (5 bases). V dropped 0 bases and J dropped 5 bases, with 16 bases sitting between them. The CDR3 spans 16 residues. Germline lookup yields CDR1 MNHNS and CDR2 SASEGT. In DNA, the CDR3 is TGTGCCAGCAGTGAAGCTCGGGCAGGGAGAGCTTATGGCTACACCTTC. This encodes CASSEARAGRAYGYTF.

In regard to this clone: Additional DNA sequences in this sample encode the identical CDR3. The CDR3 sequence: CASSLTDYEQYF. CDR3 DNA sequence: TGCGCCAGCAGCTTGACAGACTACGAGCAGTACTTC. The rearrangement joins TRBV5-1 to TRBJ2-7; D gene uncertain. Germline lookup yields CDR1 SGHRS and CDR2 YFSETQ. CDR3 size: 12 residues. The V end was cut by 1 base, the J end by 3 bases, with 5 bases between.

V and J are TRBV4-3 and TRBJ2-2; TRBD1 or TRBD2 may be the D gene (5 bases each). CDR1 LGHNA and CDR2 YSLEER come from the germline V gene. There are 13 residues in the CDR3. V lost 6 bases and J lost 8, with 13 bases in between. CDR3 residues: CASRTQGAGELFF. Here the CDR3 DNA reads TGCGCCAGCAGAACGCAGGGAGCTGGGGAGCTGTTTTTT.

A single count supports this clone. The genes are TRBV29-1 and TRBJ1-2, with 8 bases aligning to TRBD1. The germline CDR1 and CDR2 sequences are SQVTM and ANQGSEA. The CDR3 extends over 13 amino acids. V dropped 7 bases and J dropped 7; count of bases not matched to a gene: 11. The CDR3 nucleotides are TGCAGCGCCCTCGTGCAGGGGGCAAGTGGCTACACCTTC. Translated, it gives CSALVQGASGYTF.

The chain has TRBV4-1 and TRBJ2-7, with D possibly called TRBD1 or TRBD2 (5 bases each). Germline V gene sequence: CDR1 MGHRA, CDR2 YSYEKL. V dropped 3 bases and J dropped 6 bases, with 15 bases sitting between them. The CDR3 length is 14 residues. The CDR3 loop reads CASSQSPGGGEQYF. CDR3 DNA: TGCGCCAGCAGCCAGTCCCCGGGTGGGGGCGAGCAGTACTTC.

The CDR3 region is CASSSDSTDTQYF. The CDR3 region has the DNA TGTGCCAGCAGCTCTGACAGCACAGATACGCAGTATTTT. This chain joins TRBV7-2 and TRBJ2-3; D gene unclear. The germline CDR1 and CDR2 sequences are SGHTA and FQGNSA. Trimming took off 4 bases at V and 0 bases at J, with 5 bases between the two ends. The CDR3 is 13 amino acids.

The chain recombines TRBV27 with TRBJ1-5; 8 bases align to TRBD1. The V gene's germline CDR1 is MNHEY and CDR2 SMNVEV (reference sequence). V trimming: 6 bases; J trimming: 0 bases; junction bases outside the gene matches: 16. The CDR3 covers 19 residues. CDR3 sequence reads: CASRRNGRGQKDSNQPQHF. DNA of the CDR3: TGTGCCAGCAGGCGGAATGGCAGGGGGCAGAAAGATAGCAATCAGCCCCAGCATTTT.